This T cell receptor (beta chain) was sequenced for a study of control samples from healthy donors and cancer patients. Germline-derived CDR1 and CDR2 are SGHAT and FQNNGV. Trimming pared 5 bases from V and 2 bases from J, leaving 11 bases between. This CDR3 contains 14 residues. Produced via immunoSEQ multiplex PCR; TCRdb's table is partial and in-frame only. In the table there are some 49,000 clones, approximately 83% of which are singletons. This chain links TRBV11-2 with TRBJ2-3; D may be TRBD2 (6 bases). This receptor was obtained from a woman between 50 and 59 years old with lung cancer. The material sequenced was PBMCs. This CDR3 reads CASSPAGNTDTQYF. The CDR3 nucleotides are TGTGCCAGCAGCCCCGCGGGGAACACAGATACGCAGTATTTT.